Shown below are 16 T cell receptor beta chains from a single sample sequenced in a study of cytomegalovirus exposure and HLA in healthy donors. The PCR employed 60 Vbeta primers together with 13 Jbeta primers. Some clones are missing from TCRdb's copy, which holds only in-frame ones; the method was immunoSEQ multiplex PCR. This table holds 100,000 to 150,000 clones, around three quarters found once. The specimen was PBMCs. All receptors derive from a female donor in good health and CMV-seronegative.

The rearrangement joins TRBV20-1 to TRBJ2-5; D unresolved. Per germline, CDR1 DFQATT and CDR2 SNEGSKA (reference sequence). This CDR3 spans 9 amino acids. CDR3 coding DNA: TGCAGCGTAAGCGAGACCCAGTACTTC. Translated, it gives CSVSETQYF.

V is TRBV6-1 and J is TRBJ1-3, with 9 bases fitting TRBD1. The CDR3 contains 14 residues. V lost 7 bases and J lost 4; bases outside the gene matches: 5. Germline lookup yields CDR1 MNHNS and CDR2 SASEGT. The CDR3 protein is CASTGTGIGNTIYF. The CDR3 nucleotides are TGTGCCAGCACCGGGACAGGGATCGGAAACACCATATATTTT.

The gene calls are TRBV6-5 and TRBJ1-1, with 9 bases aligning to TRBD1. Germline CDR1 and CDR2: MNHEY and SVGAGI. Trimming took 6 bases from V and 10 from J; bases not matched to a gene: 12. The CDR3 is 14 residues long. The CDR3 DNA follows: TGTGCCAGCAGGCCCGGGACAGGGAATGTTTTAGCTTTCTTT. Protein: CASRPGTGNVLAFF.

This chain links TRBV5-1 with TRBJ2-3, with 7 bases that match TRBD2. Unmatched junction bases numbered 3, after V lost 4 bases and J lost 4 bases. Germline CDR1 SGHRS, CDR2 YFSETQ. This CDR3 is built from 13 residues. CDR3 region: CASSTSGADTQYF. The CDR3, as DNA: TGCGCCAGCAGCACGAGCGGGGCAGATACGCAGTATTTT.

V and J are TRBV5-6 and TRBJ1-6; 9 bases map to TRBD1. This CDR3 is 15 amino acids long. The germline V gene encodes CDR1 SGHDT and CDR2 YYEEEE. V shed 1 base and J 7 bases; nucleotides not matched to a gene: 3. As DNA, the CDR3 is TGTGCCAGCAGCTTGAGGACAGGGGCCAATTCACCCCTCCACTTT. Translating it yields CASSLRTGANSPLHF. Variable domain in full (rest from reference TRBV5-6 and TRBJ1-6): DAGVTQSPTHLIKTRGQQVTLRCSPKSGHDTVSWYQQALGQGPQFIFQYYEEEERQRGNFPDRFSGHQFPNYSSELNVNALLLGDSALYLCASSLRTGANSPLHFGNGTRLTVT.

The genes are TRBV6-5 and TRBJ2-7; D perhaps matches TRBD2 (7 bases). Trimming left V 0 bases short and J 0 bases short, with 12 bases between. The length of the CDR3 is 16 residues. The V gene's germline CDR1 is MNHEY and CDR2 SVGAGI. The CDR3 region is CASSYSIAGASYEQYF. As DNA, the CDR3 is TGTGCCAGCAGTTACTCAATTGCGGGGGCCTCCTACGAGCAGTACTTC.

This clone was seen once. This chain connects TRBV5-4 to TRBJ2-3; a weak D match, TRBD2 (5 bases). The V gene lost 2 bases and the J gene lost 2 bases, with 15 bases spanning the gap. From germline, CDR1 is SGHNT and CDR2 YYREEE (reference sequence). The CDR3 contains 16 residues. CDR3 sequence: CASSFGVQRTTDTQYF. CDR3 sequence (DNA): TGTGCCAGCAGCTTTGGGGTCCAGCGGACCACAGATACGCAGTATTTT.

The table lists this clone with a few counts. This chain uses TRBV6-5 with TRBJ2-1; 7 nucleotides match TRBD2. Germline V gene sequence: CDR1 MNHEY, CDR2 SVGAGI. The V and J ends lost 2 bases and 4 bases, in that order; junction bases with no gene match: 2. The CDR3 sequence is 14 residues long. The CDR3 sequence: CASSYGGEYNEQFF. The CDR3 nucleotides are TGTGCCAGCAGTTACGGGGGGGAGTACAATGAGCAGTTCTTC.

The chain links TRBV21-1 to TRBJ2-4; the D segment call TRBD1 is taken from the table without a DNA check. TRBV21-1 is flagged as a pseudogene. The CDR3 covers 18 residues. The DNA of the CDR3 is TGTGCCAGCAGTTTCCTAGTTTTGGCTCTCAGGGATGAAAACATTCAGTACTTC. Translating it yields CASSFLVLALRDENIQYF.

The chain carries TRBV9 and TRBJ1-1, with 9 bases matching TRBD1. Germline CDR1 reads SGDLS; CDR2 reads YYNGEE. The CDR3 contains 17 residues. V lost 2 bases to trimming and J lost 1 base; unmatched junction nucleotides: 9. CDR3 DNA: TGTGCCAGCAGCGTCCGGGACAGGGTTCCCGAGAACACTGAAGCTTTCTTT. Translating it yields CASSVRDRVPENTEAFF. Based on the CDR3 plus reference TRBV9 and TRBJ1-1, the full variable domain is DSGVTQTPKHLITATGQRVTLRCSPRSGDLSVYWYQQSLDQGLQFLIQYYNGEERAKGNILERFSAQQFPDLHSELNLSSLELGDSALYFCASSVRDRVPENTEAFFGQGTRLTVV.

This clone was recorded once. The CDR3 protein is CASSVRVDTDTQYF. The CDR3 DNA is TGTGCCAGCAGCGTGCGAGTAGACACAGATACGCAGTATTTT. This chain joins TRBV9 and TRBJ2-3; D gene unclear. CDR3 size: 14 residues. Germline CDR1 reads SGDLS; CDR2 reads YYNGEE. The V gene lost 2 bases and the J gene lost 2 bases, with 9 bases spanning the gap.

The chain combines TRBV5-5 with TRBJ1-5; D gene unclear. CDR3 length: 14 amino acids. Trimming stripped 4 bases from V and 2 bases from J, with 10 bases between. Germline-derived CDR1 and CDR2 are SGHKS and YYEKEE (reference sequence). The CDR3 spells CASSLGFRNQPQHF. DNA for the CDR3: TGTGCCAGCAGCCTCGGTTTCCGCAATCAGCCCCAGCATTTT. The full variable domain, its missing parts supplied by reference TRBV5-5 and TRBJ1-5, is DAGVTQSPTHLIKTRGQQVTLRCSPISGHKSVSWYQQVLGQGPQFIFQYYEKEERGRGNFPDRFSARQFPNYSSELNVNALLLGDSALYLCASSLGFRNQPQHFGDGTRLSIL.

This CDR3 is CASSLLPREQYF. For the CDR3, the DNA is TGTGCCAGCAGCTTACTCCCGAGGGAGCAGTACTTC. The rearrangement links TRBV11-2 to TRBJ2-7; the D is unclear. The germline gives CDR1 SGHAT, CDR2 FQNNGV. With 2 bases removed from V and 7 bases from J, the gap between germline ends came to 9 bases. This CDR3 is 12 amino acids long. The entire variable domain, with the rest obtained from reference TRBV11-2 and TRBJ2-7, is as follows: EAGVAQSPRYKIIEKRQSVAFWCNPISGHATLYWYQQILGQGPKLLIQFQNNGVVDDSQLPKDRFSAERLKGVDSTLKIQPAKLEDSAVYLCASSLLPREQYFGPGTRLTVT.

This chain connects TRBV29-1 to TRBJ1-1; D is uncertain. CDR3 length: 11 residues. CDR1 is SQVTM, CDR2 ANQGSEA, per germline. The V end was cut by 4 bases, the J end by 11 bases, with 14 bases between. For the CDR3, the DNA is TGCAGCGTTGTTGGCCCCGGAGGGGCTTTCTTT. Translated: CSVVGPGGAFF.

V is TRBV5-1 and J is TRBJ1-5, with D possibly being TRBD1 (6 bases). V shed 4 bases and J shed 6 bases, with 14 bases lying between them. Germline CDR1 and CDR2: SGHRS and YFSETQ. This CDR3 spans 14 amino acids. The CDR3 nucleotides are TGCGCCAGCAGCAACGGACAGCGTGGTCAGCCCCAGCATTTT. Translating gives CASSNGQRGQPQHF.

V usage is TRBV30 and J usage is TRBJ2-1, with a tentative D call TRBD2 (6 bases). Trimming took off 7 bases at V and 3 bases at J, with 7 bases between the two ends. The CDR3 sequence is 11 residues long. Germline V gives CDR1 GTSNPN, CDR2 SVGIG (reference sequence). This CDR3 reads CASGVYNEQFF. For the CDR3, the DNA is TGTGCCTCGGGAGTCTACAATGAGCAGTTCTTC.